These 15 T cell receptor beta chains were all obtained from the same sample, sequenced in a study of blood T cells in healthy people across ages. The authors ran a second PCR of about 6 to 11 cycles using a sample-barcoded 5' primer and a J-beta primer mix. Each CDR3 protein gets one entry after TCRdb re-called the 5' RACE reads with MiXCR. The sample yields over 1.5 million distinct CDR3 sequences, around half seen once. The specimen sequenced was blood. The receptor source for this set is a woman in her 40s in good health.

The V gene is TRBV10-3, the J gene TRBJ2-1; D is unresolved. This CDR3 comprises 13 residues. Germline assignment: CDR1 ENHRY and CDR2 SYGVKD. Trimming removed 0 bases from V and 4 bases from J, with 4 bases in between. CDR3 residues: CAISESEYNEQFF. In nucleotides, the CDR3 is TGTGCCATCAGTGAGTCAGAATACAATGAGCAGTTCTTC.

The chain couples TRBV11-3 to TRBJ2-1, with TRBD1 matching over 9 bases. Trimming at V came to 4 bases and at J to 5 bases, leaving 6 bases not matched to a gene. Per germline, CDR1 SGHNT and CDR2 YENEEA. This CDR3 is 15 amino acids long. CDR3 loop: CASSSGQGKNNEQFF. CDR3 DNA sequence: TGTGCCAGCAGCTCGGGACAGGGTAAGAACAATGAGCAGTTCTTC.

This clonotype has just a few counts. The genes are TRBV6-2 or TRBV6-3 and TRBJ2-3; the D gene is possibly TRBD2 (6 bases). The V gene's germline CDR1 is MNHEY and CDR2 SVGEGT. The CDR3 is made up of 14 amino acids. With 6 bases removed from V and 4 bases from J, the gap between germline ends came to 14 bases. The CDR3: CASSRTTRPDTQYF. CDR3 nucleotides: TGTGCCAGCAGCAGGACTACCCGACCAGATACGCAGTATTTT.

The CDR3 protein is CASSGVAVKETQYF. CDR3 nucleotide sequence: TGTGCCAGCAGTGGGGTAGCGGTAAAAGAGACCCAGTACTTC. This rearrangement joins TRBV6-5 to TRBJ2-5; a weak D match, TRBD2 (6 bases). CDR3 length: 14 amino acids. V lost 5 bases to trimming and J lost 3 bases, with 13 bases between them. CDR1 and CDR2 from the germline V gene are MNHEY and SVGAGI.

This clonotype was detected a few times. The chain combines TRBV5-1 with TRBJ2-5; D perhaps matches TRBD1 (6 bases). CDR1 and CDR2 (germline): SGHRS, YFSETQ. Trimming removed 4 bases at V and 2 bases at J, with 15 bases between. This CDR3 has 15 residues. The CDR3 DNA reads TGCGCCAGCAGCCCACTCGGGGACACACAAGAGACCCAGTACTTC. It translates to CASSPLGDTQETQYF.

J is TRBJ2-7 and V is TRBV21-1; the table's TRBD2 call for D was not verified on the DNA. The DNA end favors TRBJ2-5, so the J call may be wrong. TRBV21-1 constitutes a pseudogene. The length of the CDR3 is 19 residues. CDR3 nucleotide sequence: TGTGCCAGCAGCACCCGCTCTAGGACTAGCGGGGGGCTGGAAGAGACCCAGTACTTC. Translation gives CASSTRSRTSGGLEETQYF.

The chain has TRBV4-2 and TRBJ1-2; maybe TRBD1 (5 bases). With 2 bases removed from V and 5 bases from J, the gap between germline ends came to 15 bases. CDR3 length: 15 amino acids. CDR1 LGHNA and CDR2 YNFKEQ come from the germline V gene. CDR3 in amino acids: CASSQSQEGLYGYTF. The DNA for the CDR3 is TGTGCCAGCAGCCAATCTCAAGAGGGGTTATATGGCTACACCTTC.

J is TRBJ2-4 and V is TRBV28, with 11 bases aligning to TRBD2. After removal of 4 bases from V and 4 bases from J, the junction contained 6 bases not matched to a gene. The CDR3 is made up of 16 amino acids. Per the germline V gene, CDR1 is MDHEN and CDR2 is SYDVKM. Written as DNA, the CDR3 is TGTGCCAGCAGTTCTACTAGCGGGGGATTAAAAAACATTCAGTACTTC. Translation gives CASSSTSGGLKNIQYF.

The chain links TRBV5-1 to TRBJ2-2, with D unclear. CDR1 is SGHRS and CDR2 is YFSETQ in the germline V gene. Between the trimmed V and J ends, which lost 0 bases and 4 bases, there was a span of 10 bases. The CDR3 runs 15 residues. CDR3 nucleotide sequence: TGCGCCAGCAGCTTGGGGTCGAGCTTCACCGGGGAGCTGTTTTTT. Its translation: CASSLGSSFTGELFF.

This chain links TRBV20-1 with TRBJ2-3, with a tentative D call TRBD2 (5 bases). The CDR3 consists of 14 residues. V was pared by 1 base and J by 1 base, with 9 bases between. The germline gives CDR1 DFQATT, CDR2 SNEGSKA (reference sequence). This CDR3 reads CSARVRVGTDTQYF. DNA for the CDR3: TGCAGTGCTAGAGTGCGGGTGGGCACAGATACGCAGTATTTT.

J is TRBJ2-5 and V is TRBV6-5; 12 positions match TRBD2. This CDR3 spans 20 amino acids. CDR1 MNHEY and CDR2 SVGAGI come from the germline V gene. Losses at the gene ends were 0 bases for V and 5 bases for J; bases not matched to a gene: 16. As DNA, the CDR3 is TGTGCCAGCAGTTACTCTCCTAGCGGGGGGGCCCAACTTCCTCAGGAGACCCAGTACTTC. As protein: CASSYSPSGGAQLPQETQYF.

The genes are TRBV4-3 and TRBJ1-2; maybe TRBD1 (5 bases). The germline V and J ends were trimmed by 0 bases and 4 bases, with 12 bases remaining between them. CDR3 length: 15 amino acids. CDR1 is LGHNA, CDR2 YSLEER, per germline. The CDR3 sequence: CASSQDRQFTYGYTF. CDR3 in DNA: TGCGCCAGCAGCCAAGATCGACAGTTTACCTATGGCTACACCTTC.

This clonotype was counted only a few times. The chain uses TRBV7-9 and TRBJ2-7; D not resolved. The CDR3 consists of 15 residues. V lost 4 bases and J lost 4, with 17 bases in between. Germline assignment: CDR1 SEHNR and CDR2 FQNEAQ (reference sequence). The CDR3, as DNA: TGTGCCAGCAGCTCCTCCGTCTTCGCTAATTACGAGCAGTACTTC. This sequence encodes CASSSSVFANYEQYF.

The DNA of the CDR3 is TGCGCCAGCAGCCCCACAACTATTAACTATGGCTACACCTTC. Amino acid sequence: CASSPTTINYGYTF. J is TRBJ1-2 and V is TRBV5-1; D unresolved. Between the trimmed V and J ends, which lost 4 bases and 1 base, there was a span of 11 bases. CDR3 length: 14 amino acids. Germline CDR1 is SGHRS and CDR2 is YFSETQ.

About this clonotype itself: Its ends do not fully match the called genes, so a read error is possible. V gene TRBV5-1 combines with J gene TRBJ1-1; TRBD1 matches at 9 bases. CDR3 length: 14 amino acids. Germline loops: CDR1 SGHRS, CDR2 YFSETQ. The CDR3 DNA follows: TGCGCCAGCAGCAGAGGGACAGGGAACAGTGAAGCTTTCTTT. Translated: CASSRGTGNSEAFF.